This entry lists 10 T cell receptor beta chains sequenced from one sample in a study of cytomegalovirus exposure and HLA in healthy donors. Assay used: immunoSEQ multiplex PCR; TCRdb lists only in-frame clones, some missing. This sample has about 44,000 clones, with 93% found just once. The sample comprised PBMCs. The source of these receptors is a woman aged 18-29 years in good health and CMV-seronegative.

The V call is TRBV5-4, the J call TRBJ1-1; 10 bases fit TRBD1. Germline values: CDR1 SGHNT, CDR2 YYREEE (reference sequence). There are 18 residues in the CDR3. V lost 3 bases to trimming and J lost 0 bases; unmatched junction nucleotides: 11. The CDR3 region has the DNA TGTGCCAGCAGCTACCAACCGGGACAGGGGTCCCTGAACACTGAAGCTTTCTTT. It specifies CASSYQPGQGSLNTEAFF. The full variable domain, in which reference TRBV5-4 and TRBJ1-1 provide the parts outside the CDR3, is ETGVTQSPTHLIKTRGQQVTLRCSSQSGHNTVSWYQQALGQGPQFIFQYYREEENGRGNFPPRFSGLQFPNYSSELNVNALELDDSALYLCASSYQPGQGSLNTEAFFGQGTRLTVV.

The chain recombines TRBV27 with TRBJ2-1, with TRBD1 as a possible D gene (5 bases). Trimming cost V 7 bases and J 5 bases, with 9 bases left between them. CDR3 length: 12 residues. Per the germline V gene, CDR1 is MNHEY and CDR2 is SMNVEV (reference sequence). The CDR3 loop reads CASTATDNEQFF. The CDR3 bases are TGTGCCAGCACCGCGACAGACAATGAGCAGTTCTTC.

This sequence joins TRBV9 and TRBJ2-4; 8 bases fit TRBD2. Trimming cost V 3 bases and J 1 base; bases outside gene matches: 6. CDR3 length: 16 residues. Per the germline V gene, CDR1 is SGDLS and CDR2 is YYNGEE. The CDR3 region has the DNA TGTGCCAGCAGCGCGACTAGCGTAGGGGCCAAAAACATTCAGTACTTC. As protein: CASSATSVGAKNIQYF.

This chain uses TRBV28 with TRBJ2-2; 7 positions agree with TRBD1. The CDR3 loop spans 15 amino acids. V shed 4 bases, J shed 0 bases, and the junction held 2 bases outside the gene matches. The germline gives CDR1 MDHEN, CDR2 SYDVKM. The CDR3 DNA reads as TGTGCCAGCAGTTCCGGGACAGCGAACACCGGGGAGCTGTTTTTT. Its translation: CASSSGTANTGELFF.

The chain links TRBV28 to TRBJ1-1; 7 nucleotides agree with TRBD1. The germline CDR1 and CDR2 sequences are MDHEN and SYDVKM. The V and J ends lost 6 bases and 0 bases, in that order; junction bases with no gene match: 13. The CDR3 runs 17 residues. The CDR3 here is CASREGTAAGMNTEAFF. CDR3 DNA: TGTGCCAGCAGGGAAGGGACAGCTGCAGGGATGAACACTGAAGCTTTCTTT.

V and J are TRBV11-1 and TRBJ1-2; no clear D gene. Germline CDR1 reads SGHAT; CDR2 reads FQDESV (reference sequence). V lost 5 bases to trimming and J lost 6 bases, with 16 bases between them. The CDR3 consists of 14 residues. The CDR3 DNA sequence: TGTGCCAGCAGCCATTACTCCGGGGAGAATGGCTACACCTTC. Protein sequence: CASSHYSGENGYTF.

J is TRBJ1-2 and V is TRBV28, with D possibly TRBD1 on 6 matching bases. The CDR3 runs to 12 residues. Trimming took off 10 bases at V and 2 bases at J, with 11 bases between the two ends. Germline V gene data show CDR1 as MDHEN and CDR2 as SYDVKM. The CDR3 bases are TGTGCCACCAAGGGGGGGAACTATGGCTACACCTTC. Translated, it gives CATKGGNYGYTF.

This clone was seen only once. The chain is built from TRBV9 and TRBJ2-3, with a possible D match to TRBD2 (6 bases). The CDR3 runs 16 residues. V shed 1 base and J shed 2 bases, with 14 bases lying between them. The germline gives CDR1 SGDLS, CDR2 YYNGEE. The CDR3 DNA reads TGTGCCAGCAGCGTATCGGGGGTCCCATTCACAGATACGCAGTATTTT. As protein: CASSVSGVPFTDTQYF. Complete variable domain (other parts from reference TRBV9 and TRBJ2-3): DSGVTQTPKHLITATGQRVTLRCSPRSGDLSVYWYQQSLDQGLQFLIQYYNGEERAKGNILERFSAQQFPDLHSELNLSSLELGDSALYFCASSVSGVPFTDTQYFGPGTRLTVL.

V is TRBV28 and J is TRBJ1-1; D unclear. The V gene lost 1 base and the J gene lost 4 bases, with 13 bases spanning the gap. The length of the CDR3 is 15 residues. The germline V gene has CDR1 MDHEN and CDR2 SYDVKM. CDR3 region: CASSLYPGLGTEAFF. The CDR3 DNA follows: TGTGCCAGCAGTTTATATCCGGGATTAGGCACTGAAGCTTTCTTT.

This chain joins TRBV30 and TRBJ1-5; D unresolved. Germline V gene sequence: CDR1 GTSNPN, CDR2 SVGIG (reference sequence). Deletions cut 0 bases from V and 1 base from J, with 13 bases between. The length of the CDR3 is 16 residues. This CDR3 reads CAWSVYEGLSNQPQHF. As DNA, the CDR3 is TGTGCCTGGAGTGTATATGAGGGTCTGAGCAATCAGCCCCAGCATTTT.